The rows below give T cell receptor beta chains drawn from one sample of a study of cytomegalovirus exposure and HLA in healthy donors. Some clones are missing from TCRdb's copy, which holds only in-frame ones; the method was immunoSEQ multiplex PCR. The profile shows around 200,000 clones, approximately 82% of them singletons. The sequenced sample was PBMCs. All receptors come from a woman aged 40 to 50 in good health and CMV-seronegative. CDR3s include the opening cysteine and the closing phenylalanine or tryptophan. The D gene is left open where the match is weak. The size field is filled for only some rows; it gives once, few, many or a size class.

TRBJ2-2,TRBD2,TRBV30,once,TGTGCCTGGAGTGTACGAGCGGGGACGAACACCGGGGAGCTGTTTTTT,CAWSVRAGTNTGELFF
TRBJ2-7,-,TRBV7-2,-,TGTGCCAGCAGCTTCCCTGGGCTTGGGTACGAGCAGTACTTC,CASSFPGLGYEQYF
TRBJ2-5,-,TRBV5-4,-,TGTGCCAGCAGCCGGGACAAGGAGACCCAGTACTTC,CASSRDKETQYF
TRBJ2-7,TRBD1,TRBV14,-,TGTGCCAGCAGCCAACTTGGTTGGGACAGTACCTACGAGCAGTACTTC,CASSQLGWDSTYEQYF
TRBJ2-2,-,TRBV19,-,TGTGCCAGTAGTTCAGGGGCCGACACCGGGGAGCTGTTTTTT,CASSSGADTGELFF
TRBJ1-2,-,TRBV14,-,TGTGCCAGCAGCCCTAGGGCGAGGGCTCAAGATGGCTACACCTTC,CASSPRARAQDGYTF
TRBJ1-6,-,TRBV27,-,TGTGCCAGCTGGACAGTAAATTCACCCCTCCACTTT,CASWTVNSPLHF
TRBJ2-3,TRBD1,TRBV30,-,TGTGCCTGGAGTCCCCAGCGTCAGGGGGCGAGCACAGATACGCAGTATTTT,CAWSPQRQGASTDTQYF
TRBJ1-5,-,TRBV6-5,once,TGTGCCAGCAGCCGTCCGGGTCGCAATCAGCCCCAGCATTTT,CASSRPGRNQPQHF
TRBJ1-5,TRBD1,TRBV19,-,TGTGCCAGTAGTATAGCCAGGGGGCGGAATCAGCCCCAGCATTTT,CASSIARGRNQPQHF
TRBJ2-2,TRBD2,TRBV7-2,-,TGTGCCAGCAGCCATGGACTAGCGGGGGGGAAACCCACCGGGGAGCTGTTTTTT,CASSHGLAGGKPTGELFF
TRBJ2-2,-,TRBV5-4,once,TGTGCCAGCAGCCTCTTCACCGGGGAGCTGTTTTTT,CASSLFTGELFF
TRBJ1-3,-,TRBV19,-,TGTGCCACCACTTCTTCGGGGTACTCTGGAAACACCATATATTTT,CATTSSGYSGNTIYF
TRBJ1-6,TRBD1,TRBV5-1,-,TGCGCCAGCAGCTTGGAAGGACAGGGGATACATAATTCACCCCTCCACTTT,CASSLEGQGIHNSPLHF
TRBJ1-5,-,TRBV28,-,TGTGCCAGCAGAACTATGAATCAGCCCCAGCATTTT,CASRTMNQPQHF
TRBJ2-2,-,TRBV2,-,TGTGCCAGCAGGGCCCCGGGACTGGGCCACACCGGGGAGCTGTTTTTT,CASRAPGLGHTGELFF
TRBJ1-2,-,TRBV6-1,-,TGTGCCAGCAGTGAAAAGTCGTTGTCAGGGAACTATGGCTACACCTTC,CASSEKSLSGNYGYTF
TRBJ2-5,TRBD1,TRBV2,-,TGTGCCAGCAGTGGACAGGGCGGGGAGACCCAGTACTTC,CASSGQGGETQYF
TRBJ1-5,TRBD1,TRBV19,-,TGTGCCAGTATGGCGGGCGACAGGGTATTGGGATATCAGCCCCAGCATTTT,CASMAGDRVLGYQPQHF
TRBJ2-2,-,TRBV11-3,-,TGTGCCATACAGCTTCGCGACACCGGGGAGCTGTTTTTT,CAIQLRDTGELFF
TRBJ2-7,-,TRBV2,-,TGTGCCAGCAGTGATATAGCCTACGAGCAGTACTTC,CASSDIAYEQYF
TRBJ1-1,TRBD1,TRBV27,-,TGTGCCAGCCGACCCGGGGACAGAGTTTACACTGAAGCTTTCTTT,CASRPGDRVYTEAFF
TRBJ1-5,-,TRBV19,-,TGTGCCAGTAGTATAGGTGCTATTCAGCCCCAGCATTTT,CASSIGAIQPQHF
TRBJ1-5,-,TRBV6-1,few,TGTGCCAGCAGTAACAGGGCCAATCAGCCCCAGCATTTT,CASSNRANQPQHF
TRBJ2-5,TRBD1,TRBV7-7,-,TGTGCTAGCAGCCCCGACAGGGTTGAGACCCAGTACTTC,CASSPDRVETQYF
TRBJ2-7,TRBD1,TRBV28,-,TGTGCCAGCAGTTTTTCCCCCACCGGGACAGCTTCCTCCTACGAGCAGTACTTC,CASSFSPTGTASSYEQYF
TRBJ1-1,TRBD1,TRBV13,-,TGTGCCAGCAGCTACGACAGGGGGAGAACTGAAGCTTTCTTT,CASSYDRGRTEAFF
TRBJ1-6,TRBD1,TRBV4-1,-,TGCGCCAGCAGCCCCTCGGACAGGGGGGAAGATTCACCCCTCCACTTT,CASSPSDRGEDSPLHF
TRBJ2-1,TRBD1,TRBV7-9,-,TGTTCCAGCAGCGATACAGGGGGTAAGCAGTTCTTC,CSSSDTGGKQFF
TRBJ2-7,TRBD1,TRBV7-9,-,TGTGCCAGCAGCTTAGGGGGACAGGGCTACGAGCAGTACTTC,CASSLGGQGYEQYF